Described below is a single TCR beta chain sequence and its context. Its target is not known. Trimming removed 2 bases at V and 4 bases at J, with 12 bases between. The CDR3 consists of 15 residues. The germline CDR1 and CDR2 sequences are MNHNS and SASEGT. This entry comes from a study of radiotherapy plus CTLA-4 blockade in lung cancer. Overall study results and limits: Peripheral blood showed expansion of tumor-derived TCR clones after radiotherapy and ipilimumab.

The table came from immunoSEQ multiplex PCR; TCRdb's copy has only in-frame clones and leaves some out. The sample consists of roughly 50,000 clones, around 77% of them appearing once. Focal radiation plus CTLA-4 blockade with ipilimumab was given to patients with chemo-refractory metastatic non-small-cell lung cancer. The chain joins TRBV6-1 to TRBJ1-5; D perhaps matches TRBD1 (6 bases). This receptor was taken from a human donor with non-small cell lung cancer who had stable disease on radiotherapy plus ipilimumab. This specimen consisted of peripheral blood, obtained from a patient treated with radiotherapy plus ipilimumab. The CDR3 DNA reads TGTGCCAGCAGTGAACAGGGGAGAAGAAATCAGCCCCAGCATTTT. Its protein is CASSEQGRRNQPQHF.